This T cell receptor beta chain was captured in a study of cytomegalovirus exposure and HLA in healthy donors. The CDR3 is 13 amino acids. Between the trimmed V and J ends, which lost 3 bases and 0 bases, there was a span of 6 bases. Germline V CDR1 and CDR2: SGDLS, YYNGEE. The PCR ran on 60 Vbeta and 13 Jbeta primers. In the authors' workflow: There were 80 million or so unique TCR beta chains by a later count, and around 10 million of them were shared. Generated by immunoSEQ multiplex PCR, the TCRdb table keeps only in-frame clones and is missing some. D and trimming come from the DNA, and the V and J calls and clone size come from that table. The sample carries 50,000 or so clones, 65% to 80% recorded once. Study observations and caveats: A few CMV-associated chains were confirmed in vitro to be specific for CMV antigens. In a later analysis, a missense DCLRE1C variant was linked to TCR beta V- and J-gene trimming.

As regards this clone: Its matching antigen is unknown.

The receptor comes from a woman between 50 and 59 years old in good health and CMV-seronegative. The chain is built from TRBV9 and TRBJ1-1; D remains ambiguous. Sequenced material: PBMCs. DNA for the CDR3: TGTGCCAGCAGCGCACAGATGAACACTGAAGCTTTCTTT. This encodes CASSAQMNTEAFF.